Listed here are 15 T cell receptor beta chains from one sample, sequenced in a study of blood T cell repertoires in COVID-19. Clones were sequenced by immunoSEQ multiplex PCR, and TCRdb holds only the in-frame ones, with some missing. The data hold about 59,000 clones, with around 80% observed a single time. Sequenced sample: peripheral blood. The receptors derive from a man older than 75 with acute or convalescent COVID-19.

Comment on this clone: Other DNA sequences in the same sample also yield this CDR3. The chain carries TRBV5-1 and TRBJ2-5; a weak D match, TRBD1 (6 bases). V dropped 3 bases and J dropped 1 base, with 10 bases sitting between them. The CDR3 is made up of 14 amino acids. Germline CDR1 reads SGHRS; CDR2 reads YFSETQ. The CDR3 protein is CASSSSTGQETQYF. CDR3 nucleotide sequence: TGCGCCAGCAGCTCGTCGACAGGCCAAGAGACCCAGTACTTC.

The chain carries TRBV25-1 and TRBJ2-5; 9 bases fit TRBD1. Per the germline V gene, CDR1 is MGHDK and CDR2 is SYGVNS. This CDR3 contains 16 residues. V shed 1 base, J shed 5 bases, and the junction held 8 bases outside the gene matches. This CDR3 is CASSEFGTGISETQYF. In DNA form, the CDR3 reads TGTGCCAGCAGTGAATTCGGGACAGGGATAAGCGAGACCCAGTACTTC.

In this sample, this clone turned up once. This chain joins TRBV7-9 and TRBJ1-1; D is unclear. Germline assignment: CDR1 SEHNR and CDR2 FQNEAQ (reference sequence). The CDR3 spans 14 residues. V was clipped by 6 bases and J by 3 bases, with 14 bases between them. The DNA of the CDR3 is TGTGCCAGCAGTTCCCTAGGAGGTGACACTGAAGCTTTCTTT. Translation gives CASSSLGGDTEAFF.

The rearrangement links TRBV11-2 to TRBJ2-3, with 7 nucleotides matching TRBD2. The CDR3 is 14 residues long. Germline CDR1 SGHAT, CDR2 FQNNGV. V lost 7 bases, J lost 5 bases, and 9 bases stayed unmatched. CDR3 sequence reads: CASTLGGSGDTQYF. Written as DNA, the CDR3 is TGTGCCAGCACCCTCGGGGGGAGCGGAGATACGCAGTATTTT.

V and J are TRBV5-4 and TRBJ1-2; weak D call: TRBD1 (5 bases). The CDR3 contains 16 residues. V was shortened by 0 bases and J by 4 bases, with 16 bases between the two germline ends. Germline assignment: CDR1 SGHNT and CDR2 YYREEE (reference sequence). The DNA for the CDR3 is TGTGCCAGCAGCTTGGTGGGGACGGGGGGAGGCTATGGCTACACCTTC. Translated, it gives CASSLVGTGGGYGYTF.

The sample holds one count of this clone. The J gene is TRBJ2-5, the V gene TRBV12-5, with 7 bases fitting TRBD1. V shed 1 base and J 4 bases; nucleotides not matched to a gene: 9. The length of the CDR3 is 16 residues. From germline, CDR1 is LGHNT and CDR2 FRNRAP. The chain's CDR3 is CASGLASTGPAETQYF. CDR3 DNA sequence: TGTGCTAGTGGTTTGGCCTCGACAGGGCCGGCAGAGACCCAGTACTTC.

The rearrangement joins TRBV5-6 to TRBJ1-4, with D tentatively TRBD1 (5 bases). V was trimmed by 2 bases and J by 7 bases, leaving 15 bases between them. The CDR3 length is 15 residues. Germline values: CDR1 SGHDT, CDR2 YYEEEE. CDR3 sequence reads: CASSFNSGYGEKLFF. The CDR3 bases are TGTGCCAGCAGCTTCAATTCAGGGTATGGTGAAAAACTGTTTTTT. The full variable domain, in which reference TRBV5-6 and TRBJ1-4 provide the parts outside the CDR3, is DAGVTQSPTHLIKTRGQQVTLRCSPKSGHDTVSWYQQALGQGPQFIFQYYEEEERQRGNFPDRFSGHQFPNYSSELNVNALLLGDSALYLCASSFNSGYGEKLFFGSGTQLSVL.

The chain combines TRBV20-1 with TRBJ2-3; D is ambiguous. CDR3 length: 12 residues. Trimming stripped 3 bases from V and 0 bases from J, with 4 bases between. Germline V CDR1 and CDR2: DFQATT, SNEGSKA (reference sequence). The CDR3 DNA reads TGCAGTGCTAGTACTAGCACAGATACGCAGTATTTT. It specifies CSASTSTDTQYF.

This chain joins TRBV4-1 and TRBJ2-7, with D perhaps matching TRBD1 (6 bases). The CDR3 consists of 13 residues. V lost 5 bases to trimming and J lost 0 bases, with 8 bases between them. The germline gives CDR1 MGHRA, CDR2 YSYEKL. Here the CDR3 reads CASSYRVSYEQYF. The CDR3, as DNA: TGCGCCAGCAGCTACAGGGTCTCCTACGAGCAGTACTTC.

The CDR3 region is CAWSGIGPQHF. The CDR3 DNA reads TGTGCCTGGAGTGGAATCGGGCCCCAGCATTTT. This rearrangement joins TRBV30 to TRBJ1-5; D is undetermined. The CDR3 sequence is 11 residues long. From germline, CDR1 is GTSNPN and CDR2 SVGIG (reference sequence). V was clipped by 1 base and J by 9 bases, with 7 bases between them.

The chain joins TRBV4-1 to TRBJ2-1, with D perhaps TRBD2 (5 bases). The length of the CDR3 is 21 residues. Trimming pared 3 bases from V and 0 bases from J, leaving 27 bases between. Germline assignment: CDR1 MGHRA and CDR2 YSYEKL. CDR3 DNA: TGCGCCAGCAGCCAGGAGATACTAGGGCGAGTGGGCCCTAGCTCCTACAATGAGCAGTTCTTC. Protein product: CASSQEILGRVGPSSYNEQFF.

The rearrangement joins TRBV5-1 to TRBJ2-2; no firm D call. Per the germline V gene, CDR1 is SGHRS and CDR2 is YFSETQ. CDR3 length: 12 residues. V dropped 5 bases and J dropped 5 bases, with 7 bases sitting between them. The CDR3 DNA follows: TGCGCCAGCAGACTGCCAACCGGGGAGCTGTTTTTT. Encoded protein: CASRLPTGELFF. The full variable domain, with the rest looked up from reference TRBV5-1 and TRBJ2-2, is KAGVTQTPRYLIKTRGQQVTLSCSPISGHRSVSWYQQTPGQGLQFLFEYFSETQRNKGNFPGRFSGRQFSNSRSEMNVSTLELGDSALYLCASRLPTGELFFGEGSRLTVL.

This chain connects TRBV5-1 to TRBJ2-5; 9 bases are a match to TRBD1. The ends lost 4 bases at V and 2 bases at J; junction bases unmatched: 6. There are 15 residues in the CDR3. Per the germline V gene, CDR1 is SGHRS and CDR2 is YFSETQ. The CDR3 region has the DNA TGCGCCAGCAGCCCGCTGACAGGGGGACAAGAGACCCAGTACTTC. Translation gives CASSPLTGGQETQYF.

This chain connects TRBV27 to TRBJ1-1; D possibly corresponds to TRBD1 (6 bases). The CDR3 extends over 17 amino acids. Germline V gene lookup returns CDR1 MNHEY and CDR2 SMNVEV (reference sequence). V was cut by 2 bases and J by 0 bases, with 16 bases left in between. CDR3 DNA sequence: TGTGCCAGCAGTTTAGTTGGACAGACCGAGATGAACACTGAAGCTTTCTTT. Its translation is CASSLVGQTEMNTEAFF.

This chain uses TRBV29-1 with TRBJ2-2; D gene unclear. Deletions cut 4 bases from V and 4 bases from J, with 7 bases between. Germline CDR1 reads SQVTM; CDR2 reads ANQGSEA. The CDR3 consists of 12 residues. The CDR3 DNA reads TGCAGCGTTGTATCAGGCACCGGGGAGCTGTTTTTT. Protein sequence: CSVVSGTGELFF.